The 25 T cell receptor beta chains below come from one sample, sequenced in a study of blood T cells in healthy people across ages. The authors ran a second PCR of about 6 to 12 cycles using a sample-barcoded 5' primer and a J-beta primer mix. One entry per CDR3 protein, called by TCRdb with MiXCR from the 5' RACE reads. The sample holds 600,000 or so distinct CDR3 sequences, 25% to 30% seen once. The sequenced sample consisted of blood. The source of these receptors is a woman older than 75 in good health.

This clonotype was seen many times. CDR3 bases: TGTGCCAGTTCGGACGAGGGGAGAAGGGGGGGGACCTACTATGGCTACACCTTC. Its translation: CASSDEGRRGGTYYGYTF. The V and J genes are TRBV25-1 and TRBJ1-2, with D perhaps matching TRBD1 (6 bases). CDR3 length equals 18 residues. Germline loops: CDR1 MGHDK, CDR2 SYGVNS. The V end lost 9 bases, the J end lost 3 bases, and 29 bases lay between the germline ends.

The chain employs TRBV13 and TRBJ1-5; D may be TRBD1 (5 bases). The CDR3 runs to 14 residues. Deletions cut 4 bases from V and 7 bases from J, with 14 bases between. Per germline, CDR1 PRHDT and CDR2 FYEKMQ (reference sequence). This CDR3 is CASSCRGGKQPQHF. The CDR3 bases are TGTGCCAGCAGCTGTCGGGGGGGTAAACAGCCCCAGCATTTT.

In its sample, this clonotype was seen many times. This sequence joins TRBV20-1 and TRBJ1-2; maybe TRBD1 (5 bases). Germline V gene sequence: CDR1 DFQATT, CDR2 SNEGSKA (reference sequence). The CDR3 contains 14 residues. Trimming took off 5 bases at V and 2 bases at J, with 15 bases between the two ends. CDR3: CSAAGDRGNYGYTF. CDR3 DNA: TGCAGTGCTGCCGGGGACCGGGGGAACTATGGCTACACCTTC.

At least ten counts were recorded for this clonotype. The chain employs TRBV4-1 and TRBJ2-5; D is uncertain. Germline V CDR1 and CDR2: MGHRA, YSYEKL. Trimming shortened V by 0 bases and J by 1 base, and 9 bases separated the two germline ends. The CDR3 consists of 15 residues. CDR3 sequence reads: CASSQDLQFQETQYF. CDR3 DNA sequence: TGCGCCAGCAGCCAAGATCTCCAGTTCCAAGAGACCCAGTACTTC.

The chain joins TRBV19 to TRBJ1-5; 8 bases agree with TRBD1. V shed 7 bases and J 6 bases; nucleotides not matched to a gene: 11. The CDR3 is made up of 15 amino acids. Germline CDR1 and CDR2: LNHDA and SQIVND (reference sequence). The CDR3 DNA follows: TGTGCCAGTACCAGTGACAGGGGAATTGGTCAGCCCCAGCATTTT. Translated, it gives CASTSDRGIGQPQHF.

This clonotype was counted many times. V gene TRBV18 combines with J gene TRBJ2-1; a possible D gene is TRBD2 (5 bases). The CDR3 runs 12 residues. Germline V gene data show CDR1 as KGHSH and CDR2 as LQKENI. V lost 6 bases, J lost 9 bases, and 12 bases lay in between. CDR3 sequence: CASSSVTSEQFF. In nucleotides, the CDR3 is TGTGCCAGCTCTTCAGTAACTAGTGAGCAGTTCTTC.

On this clonotype itself: Given a much more abundant clone one base away, this may be a read error. The chain combines TRBV6-2 or TRBV6-3 with TRBJ2-3, with 8 bases lining up with TRBD2. The CDR3 is made up of 14 amino acids. CDR1 MNHEY and CDR2 SVGEGT come from the germline V gene. Trimming took 5 bases from V and 6 from J; bases not matched to a gene: 7. Written as DNA, the CDR3 is TGTGCCAGCAGTCGAGCGGGGGATGAGGATACGCAGTATTTT. It codes for CASSRAGDEDTQYF.

Regarding this clonotype: This clone may be a read error of a much larger clone one base away. The CDR3 region is CASGVEPHDSPLHF. The CDR3, as DNA: TGTGCCAGCGGCGTAGAACCCCATGATTCACCCCTCCACTTT. The gene calls are TRBV9 and TRBJ1-6; no definite D call. CDR1 is SGDLS and CDR2 is YYNGEE in the germline V gene. This CDR3 spans 14 amino acids. Together with reference TRBV9 and TRBJ1-6, the CDR3 gives the full variable domain: DSGVTQTPKHLITATGQRVTLRCSPRSGDLSVYWYQQSLDQGLQFLIQYYNGEERAKGNILERFSAQQFPDLHSELNLSSLELGDSALYFCASGVEPHDSPLHFGNGTRLTVT.

This clonotype has just a few counts. A clone one base away is much larger, so this may be a read error. The chain is built from TRBV15 and TRBJ2-1; D is unclear. The CDR3 consists of 13 residues. The V gene's germline CDR1 is LNHNV and CDR2 YYDKDF (reference sequence). V lost 0 bases to trimming and J lost 12 bases, with 12 bases between them. CDR3 sequence: CATSRDVGSGQFF. In nucleotides, the CDR3 is TGTGCCACCAGCAGAGATGTGGGGTCTGGGCAGTTCTTC.

A note on this clonotype: A read error is possible here, since a much larger clone lies one base away. The chain links TRBV7-2 to TRBJ2-7; 11 bases line up with TRBD1. Germline CDR1 and CDR2: SGHTA and FQGNSA. Trimming removed 6 bases from V and 7 bases from J; junction bases left unmatched: 17. The CDR3 runs 17 residues. CDR3 nucleotides: TGTGCCAGCAGAGCCACGCGGACAGGGGGCAACTACAATGAGCAGTACTTC. It yields the protein CASRATRTGGNYNEQYF.

This clonotype was found many times. The genes are TRBV7-8 and TRBJ2-1, with unresolved D. Germline V gene lookup returns CDR1 SGHVS and CDR2 FQNEAQ. The CDR3 is made up of 15 amino acids. Trimming pared 0 bases from V and 6 bases from J, leaving 12 bases between. The CDR3 region is CASSLAFVGSNEQFF. CDR3 nucleotides: TGTGCCAGCAGCTTAGCCTTTGTGGGCAGCAATGAGCAGTTCTTC.

This clonotype has a count of ten or more. The chain combines TRBV7-6 with TRBJ2-3; D gene ambiguous. Germline V CDR1 and CDR2: SGHVS, FNYEAQ. Trimming removed 4 bases from V and 1 base from J, with 6 bases in between. The length of the CDR3 is 13 residues. The CDR3 DNA sequence: TGTGCCAGCAGCTGGTCTGGCACAGATACGCAGTATTTT. Translation: CASSWSGTDTQYF.

This clonotype was found many times. The rearrangement links TRBV3-1 to TRBJ2-7; tentatively, D is TRBD2 (6 bases). In germline, CDR1 is LGHDT, CDR2 YNNKEL (reference sequence). This CDR3 comprises 13 residues. V gave up 4 bases and J gave up 7 bases, with 14 bases separating them. The CDR3 sequence is CASSLFSGGEQYF. The DNA for the CDR3 is TGTGCCAGCAGCCTCTTCTCTGGAGGGGAGCAGTACTTC.

This clonotype was seen a handful of times. CDR3 nucleotides: TGTGCCAGCAGCTTGGGACAGGGGACACCTATTCCGTTCTTC. This encodes CASSLGQGTPIPFF. The chain combines TRBV5-6 with TRBJ2-1; 8 bases are a match to TRBD1. Germline V gene lookup returns CDR1 SGHDT and CDR2 YYEEEE. The CDR3 is 14 residues long. The trim removed 0 bases at V and 15 bases at J, leaving 11 bases unmatched.

The chain joins TRBV7-6 to TRBJ2-2; 10 bases line up with TRBD2. The germline gives CDR1 SGHVS, CDR2 FNYEAQ. The CDR3 totals 14 residues. The V and J ends lost 7 bases and 8 bases, in that order; junction bases with no gene match: 7. The CDR3 loop reads CASTAGGLGGELFF. The CDR3 DNA sequence: TGTGCCAGCACAGCGGGGGGGCTCGGAGGGGAGCTGTTTTTT.

The chain uses TRBV24-1 and TRBJ1-2; no reliable D call. The germline gives CDR1 KGHDR, CDR2 SFDVKD. V was pared by 6 bases and J by 2 bases, with 9 bases between. This CDR3 is 13 amino acids long. The CDR3 spells CATSPAGNYGYTF. The CDR3 nucleotides are TGTGCCACCAGTCCGGCGGGGAACTATGGCTACACCTTC.

The chain links TRBV20-1 to TRBJ2-1; 9 positions agree with TRBD2. The V segment lost 0 bases and the J segment 8 bases; nucleotides outside the gene matches: 20. The CDR3 runs to 19 residues. CDR1 is DFQATT, CDR2 SNEGSKA, per germline (reference sequence). The CDR3 nucleotides are TGCAGTGCTAGAGATAGTCTAGCGGGGAGCCCCTCACGTAAGGATGAGCAGTTCTTC. It specifies CSARDSLAGSPSRKDEQFF.

This clonotype showed up many times. The chain combines TRBV20-1 with TRBJ2-2, with TRBD1 identical over 7 bases. Unmatched junction bases numbered 6, after V lost 8 bases and J lost 3 bases. Germline V CDR1 and CDR2: DFQATT, SNEGSKA (reference sequence). This CDR3 is 13 amino acids long. The CDR3 nucleotides are TGCAGTACAGGGGCAGTAGACACCGGGGAGCTGTTTTTT. This encodes CSTGAVDTGELFF.

Turning to this clonotype: A much larger clonotype is one base distant, so this may be a read error. V usage is TRBV5-1 and J usage is TRBJ2-1; 8 positions match TRBD1. The end of the DNA is better explained by TRBJ2-7, so the J call may be wrong. Germline lookup yields CDR1 SGHRS and CDR2 YFSETQ. The CDR3 contains 15 residues. CDR3 nucleotides: TGCGCCAGCAGCTTCAGGACAGGGCCTGGTAATGAGCAGTACTTC. This translates into CASSFRTGPGNEQYF.

This clonotype has just a few counts. Possible read error: a much larger clone is one base away. The chain carries TRBV27 and TRBJ2-7; TRBD2 matches 11 bases. CDR1 is MNHEY, CDR2 SMNVEV, per germline (reference sequence). The CDR3 is made up of 14 amino acids. The ends lost 7 bases at V and 3 bases at J; junction bases unmatched: 5. The CDR3: CASKIAGGRYEQYF. The DNA of the CDR3 is TGTGCCAGCAAAATAGCGGGAGGGCGCTACGAGCAGTACTTC.

The chain couples TRBV21-1 to TRBJ2-3; TRBD1 was called by the table and not checked on the DNA. TRBV21-1 is an annotated pseudogene. CDR3 length: 17 amino acids. The CDR3 here is CASSKAGRGQSSDTQYF. In DNA, the CDR3 is TGTGCCAGCAGCAAAGCAGGCCGGGGACAGAGTTCAGATACGCAGTATTTT.

This chain links TRBV20-1 with TRBJ2-7; 7 nucleotides agree with TRBD1. This CDR3 contains 14 residues. The V and J ends lost 5 bases and 2 bases, in that order; junction bases with no gene match: 9. Germline-derived CDR1 and CDR2 are DFQATT and SNEGSKA (reference sequence). In nucleotides, the CDR3 is TGCAGTGCTCAAGAGCCGGGACAGCCCTACGAGCAGTACTTC. It is translated as CSAQEPGQPYEQYF.

This clonotype was found many times. The rearrangement uses TRBV7-2 and TRBJ2-1; 9 nucleotides match TRBD2. Germline V lookup: CDR1 SGHTA, CDR2 FQGNSA. Unmatched junction bases numbered 3, after V lost 1 base and J lost 5 bases. The CDR3 is 15 amino acids. Here the CDR3 reads CASSLGGGADNEQFF. Here the CDR3 DNA reads TGTGCCAGCAGCTTAGGCGGGGGGGCCGACAATGAGCAGTTCTTC.

Concerning this clonotype: This may stem from a read error, because a much larger clone lies one nucleotide away. V gene TRBV29-1 combines with J gene TRBJ2-1, with D tentatively TRBD1 (6 bases). The CDR3 runs 14 residues. Germline V gene sequence: CDR1 SQVTM, CDR2 ANQGSEA. The V end lost 7 bases, the J end lost 1 base, and 14 bases lay between the germline ends. CDR3 in amino acids: CSARNRDSYNEQFF. CDR3 DNA sequence: TGCAGCGCTAGAAACAGGGATTCCTACAATGAGCAGTTCTTC.

This clonotype was seen repeatedly, ten times or more. The chain uses TRBV6-2 or TRBV6-3 and TRBJ2-1; D is ambiguous. The DNA end is a closer match to TRBJ2-7, so the J assignment may be wrong. The length of the CDR3 is 12 residues. CDR1 and CDR2 from the germline V gene are MNHEY and SVGEGT. CDR3 sequence: CASSFNYNEQYF. The CDR3 DNA follows: TGTGCCAGCAGTTTCAACTACAATGAGCAGTACTTC.